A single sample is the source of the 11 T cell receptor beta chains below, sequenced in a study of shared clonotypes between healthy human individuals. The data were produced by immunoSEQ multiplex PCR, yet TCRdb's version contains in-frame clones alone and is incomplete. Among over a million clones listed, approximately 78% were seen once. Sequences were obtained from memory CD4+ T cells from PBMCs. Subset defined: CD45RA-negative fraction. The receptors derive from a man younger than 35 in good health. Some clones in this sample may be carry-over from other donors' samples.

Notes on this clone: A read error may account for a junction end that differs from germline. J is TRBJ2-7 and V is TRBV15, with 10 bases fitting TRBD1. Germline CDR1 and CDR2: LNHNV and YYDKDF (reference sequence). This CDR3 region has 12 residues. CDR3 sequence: CATSRDAGQGVF. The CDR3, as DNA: TGTGCCACCAGCAGAGATGCTGGACAGGGGGTTTTC.

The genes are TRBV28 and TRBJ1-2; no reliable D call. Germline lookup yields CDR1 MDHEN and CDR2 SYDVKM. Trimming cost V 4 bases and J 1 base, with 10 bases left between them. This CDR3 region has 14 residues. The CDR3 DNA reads TGTGCCAGCAGTTCTTCTTATCGTAACTATGGCTACACCTTC. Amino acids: CASSSSYRNYGYTF.

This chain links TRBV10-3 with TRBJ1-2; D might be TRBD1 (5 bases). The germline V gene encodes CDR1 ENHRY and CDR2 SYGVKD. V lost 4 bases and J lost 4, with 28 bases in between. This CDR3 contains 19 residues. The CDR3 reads CAISAGILEGRKGSYGYTF. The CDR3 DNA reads TGTGCCATCAGTGCGGGGATTTTAGAGGGGCGCAAAGGCTCCTATGGCTACACCTTC.

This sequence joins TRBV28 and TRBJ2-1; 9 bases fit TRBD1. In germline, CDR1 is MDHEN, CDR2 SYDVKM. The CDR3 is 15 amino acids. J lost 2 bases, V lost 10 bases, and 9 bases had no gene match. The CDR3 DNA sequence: TGTGCCATCAAGGACAGGGGACAAACCTACAATGAGCAGTTCTTC. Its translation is CAIKDRGQTYNEQFF.

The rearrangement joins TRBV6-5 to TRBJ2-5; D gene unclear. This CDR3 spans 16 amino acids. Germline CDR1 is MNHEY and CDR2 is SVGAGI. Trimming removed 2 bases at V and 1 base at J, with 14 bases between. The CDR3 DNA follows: TGTGCCAGCAGTTACCCCGATTCACGGCCCCAAGAGACCCAGTACTTC. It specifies CASSYPDSRPQETQYF.

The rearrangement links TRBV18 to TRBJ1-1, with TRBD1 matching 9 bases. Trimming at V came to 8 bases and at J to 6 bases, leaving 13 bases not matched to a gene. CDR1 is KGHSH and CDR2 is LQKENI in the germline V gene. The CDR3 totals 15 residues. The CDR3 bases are TGTGCCAGCACCAGGCTTTGGACAGGGGAGGCTGAAGCTTTCTTT. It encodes CASTRLWTGEAEAFF.

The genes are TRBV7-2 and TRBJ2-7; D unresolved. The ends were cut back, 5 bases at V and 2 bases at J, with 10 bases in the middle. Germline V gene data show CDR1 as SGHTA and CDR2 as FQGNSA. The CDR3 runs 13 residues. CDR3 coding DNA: TGTGCCAGCAGCCCCATCTTTCCCTACGAGCAGTACTTC. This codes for CASSPIFPYEQYF.

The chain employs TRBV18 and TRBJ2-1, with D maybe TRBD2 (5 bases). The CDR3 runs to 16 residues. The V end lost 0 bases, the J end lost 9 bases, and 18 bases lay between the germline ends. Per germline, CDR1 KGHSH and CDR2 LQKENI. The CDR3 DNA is TGTGCCAGCTCACCACCCGGACGGTTTGAGGGCGGTGAGCAGTTCTTC. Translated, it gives CASSPPGRFEGGEQFF.

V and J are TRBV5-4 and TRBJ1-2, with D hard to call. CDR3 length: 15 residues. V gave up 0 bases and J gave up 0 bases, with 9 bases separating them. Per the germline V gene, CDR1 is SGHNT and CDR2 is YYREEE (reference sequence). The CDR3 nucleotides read TGTGCCAGCAGCTTGGCCGAACGGGCTAACTATGGCTACACCTTC. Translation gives CASSLAERANYGYTF.

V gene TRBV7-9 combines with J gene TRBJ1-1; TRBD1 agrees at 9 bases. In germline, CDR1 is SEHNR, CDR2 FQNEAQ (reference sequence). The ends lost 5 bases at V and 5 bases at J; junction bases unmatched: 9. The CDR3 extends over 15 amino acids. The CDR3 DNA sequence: TGTGCCAGCAGCGCAGGGGACAGGGATGGGACTGAAGCTTTCTTT. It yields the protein CASSAGDRDGTEAFF.

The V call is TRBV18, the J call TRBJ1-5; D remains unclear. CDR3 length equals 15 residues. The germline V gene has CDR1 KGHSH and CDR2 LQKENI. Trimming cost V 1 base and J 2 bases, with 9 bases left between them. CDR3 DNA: TGTGCCAGCTCACCACTCCGCAGTCGCAATCAGCCCCAGCATTTT. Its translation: CASSPLRSRNQPQHF. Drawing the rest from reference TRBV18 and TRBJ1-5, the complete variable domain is NAGVMQNPRHLVRRRGQEARLRCSPMKGHSHVYWYRQLPEEGLKFMVYLQKENIIDESGMPKERFSAEFPKEGPSILRIQQVVRGDSAAYFCASSPLRSRNQPQHFGDGTRLSIL.